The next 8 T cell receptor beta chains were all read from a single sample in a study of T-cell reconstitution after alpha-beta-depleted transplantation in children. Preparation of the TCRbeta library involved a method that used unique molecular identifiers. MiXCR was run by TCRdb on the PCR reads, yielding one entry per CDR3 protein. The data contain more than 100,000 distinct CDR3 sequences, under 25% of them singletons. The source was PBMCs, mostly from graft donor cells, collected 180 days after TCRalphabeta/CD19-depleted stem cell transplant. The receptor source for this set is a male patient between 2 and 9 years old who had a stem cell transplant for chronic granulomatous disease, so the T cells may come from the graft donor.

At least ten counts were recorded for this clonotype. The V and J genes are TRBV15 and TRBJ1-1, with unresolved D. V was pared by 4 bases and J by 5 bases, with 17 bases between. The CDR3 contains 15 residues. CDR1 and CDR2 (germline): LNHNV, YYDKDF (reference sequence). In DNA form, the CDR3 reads TGTGCCACCAGCAATCGGAGGGCTGGGCTAACTGAAGCTTTCTTT. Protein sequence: CATSNRRAGLTEAFF.

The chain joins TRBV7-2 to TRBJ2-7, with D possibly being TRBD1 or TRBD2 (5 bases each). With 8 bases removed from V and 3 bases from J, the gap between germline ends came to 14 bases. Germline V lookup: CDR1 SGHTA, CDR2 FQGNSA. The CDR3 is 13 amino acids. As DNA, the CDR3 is TGTGCCAGCGGCCCGGGGCTCGGCTACGAGCAGTACTTC. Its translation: CASGPGLGYEQYF.

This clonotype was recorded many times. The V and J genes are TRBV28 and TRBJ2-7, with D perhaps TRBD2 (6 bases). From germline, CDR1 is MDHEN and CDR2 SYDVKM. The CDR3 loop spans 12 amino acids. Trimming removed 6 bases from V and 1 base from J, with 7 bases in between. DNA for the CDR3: TGTGCCAGCAGGGGGGGTTCCTACGAGCAGTACTTC. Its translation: CASRGGSYEQYF.

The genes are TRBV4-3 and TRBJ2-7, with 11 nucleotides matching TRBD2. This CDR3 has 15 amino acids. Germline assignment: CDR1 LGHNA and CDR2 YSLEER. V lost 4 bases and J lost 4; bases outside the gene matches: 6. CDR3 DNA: TGCGCCAGCAGCCCGAGACTAGCGGGATTGTACGAGCAGTACTTC. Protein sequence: CASSPRLAGLYEQYF.

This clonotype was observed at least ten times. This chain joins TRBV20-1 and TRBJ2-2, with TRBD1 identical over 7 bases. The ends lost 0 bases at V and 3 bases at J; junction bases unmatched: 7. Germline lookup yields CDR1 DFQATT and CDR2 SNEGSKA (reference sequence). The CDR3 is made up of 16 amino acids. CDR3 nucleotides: TGCAGTGCTAGAGATACAGGGGTAAAACACACCGGGGAGCTGTTTTTT. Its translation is CSARDTGVKHTGELFF.

CDR3: CASSNWTGRYNEQFF. The CDR3 nucleotides are TGTGCCAGCAGCAATTGGACAGGGCGATACAATGAGCAGTTCTTC. The rearrangement links TRBV7-2 to TRBJ2-1, with TRBD1 matching 8 bases. CDR1 is SGHTA and CDR2 is FQGNSA in the germline V gene. This CDR3 contains 15 residues. With 5 bases clipped from V and 4 bases from J, the junction kept 7 bases outside the gene matches.

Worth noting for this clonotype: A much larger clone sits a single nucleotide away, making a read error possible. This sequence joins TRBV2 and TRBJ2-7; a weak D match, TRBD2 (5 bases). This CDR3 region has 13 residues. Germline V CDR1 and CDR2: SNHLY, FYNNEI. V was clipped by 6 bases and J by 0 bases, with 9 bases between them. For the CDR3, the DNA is TGTGCCAGCAGGTTGGGGAGCTCCTACGAGCAGTACTTC. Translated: CASRLGSSYEQYF.

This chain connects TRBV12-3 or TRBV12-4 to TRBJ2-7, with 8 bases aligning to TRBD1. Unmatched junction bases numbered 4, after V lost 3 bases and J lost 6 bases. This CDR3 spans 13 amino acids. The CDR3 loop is CASSLTGAGEQYF. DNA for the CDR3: TGTGCCAGCAGTTTGACAGGGGCGGGCGAGCAGTACTTC.